Listed below are T cell receptor beta chains from one sample, sequenced in a study of T cell changes during pregnancy in multiple sclerosis. Repertoires were generated with immunoSEQ multiplex PCR, while TCRdb's copy carries only in-frame clones and drops some. This sample yields about 46,000 clones, of which around nine tenths are seen a single time; 0.39% belongs to the top ten. The sample was CD4+ T cells from peripheral blood mononuclear cells, taken after pregnancy. These receptors came from a female donor with multiple sclerosis, enrolled in a pregnancy study. The CDR3 runs from the conserved cysteine through the conserved F or W. Fields, in order: clone size, D gene, V gene, J gene, CDR3 protein, CDR3 DNA. D genes are given only for firm matches. Size tells how often a clone was seen (once, few, many) or the class of an expanded clone, and some rows leave it out.

.	TRBD2	TRBV7-9	TRBJ2-4	CASSFPTGLVNIQYF	TGTGCCAGCAGCTTCCCAACCGGACTAGTAAACATTCAGTACTTC
once	TRBD2	TRBV6-5	TRBJ2-3	CASSFRTSGEGDTQYF	TGTGCCAGCAGTTTCCGGACTAGCGGAGAAGGAGATACGCAGTATTTT
.	TRBD2	TRBV7-9	TRBJ2-7	CASSWGTSYEQYF	TGTGCCAGCAGCTGGGGGACTAGCTACGAGCAGTACTTC
.	TRBD2	TRBV28	TRBJ2-3	CASSTLAGGHGDTQYF	TGTGCCAGCAGTACCCTAGCGGGAGGGCACGGAGATACGCAGTATTTT
.	.	TRBV5-6	TRBJ2-1	CASSSYNEQFF	TGTGCCAGCAGCTCGTACAATGAGCAGTTCTTC
.	.	TRBV30	TRBJ1-4	CAWRRQGTSNEKLFF	TGTGCCTGGAGAAGGCAGGGGACATCTAATGAAAAACTGTTTTTT
.	TRBD1	TRBV28	TRBJ2-1	CASRLLAEDRVIYNEQFF	TGTGCCAGCAGACTTCTCGCCGAAGACAGGGTTATTTACAATGAGCAGTTCTTC
.	.	TRBV28	TRBJ1-1	CASRAPRGVNTEAFF	TGTGCCAGCAGGGCACCCAGGGGCGTGAACACTGAAGCTTTCTTT
.	.	TRBV4-1	TRBJ1-2	CASSQEYWTDHGYTF	TGCGCCAGCAGCCAAGAATATTGGACAGATCATGGCTACACCTTC
.	.	TRBV11-3	TRBJ2-7	CASSLARNNEQYF	TGTGCCAGCAGCTTAGCTAGAAACAACGAGCAGTACTTC
.	.	TRBV5-4	TRBJ2-1	CASSARSGDFNEQFF	TGTGCCAGCAGCGCCCGGTCCGGAGACTTCAATGAGCAGTTCTTC
.	TRBD1	TRBV27	TRBJ1-2	CASSFRDRGYGYTF	TGTGCCAGCAGTTTTCGGGACAGGGGCTATGGCTACACCTTC
.	.	TRBV5-6	TRBJ2-4	CASSLGEIRLAKNIQYF	TGTGCCAGCAGCTTAGGAGAGATTCGACTAGCCAAAAACATTCAGTACTTC
.	.	TRBV18	TRBJ1-5	CASSLGGGHQPQHF	TGTGCCAGCTCACTGGGGGGTGGGCATCAGCCCCAGCATTTT
.	.	TRBV5-4	TRBJ1-5	CASSPGRGGNQPQHF	TGTGCCAGCAGCCCCGGACGGGGAGGCAATCAGCCCCAGCATTTT
.	TRBD2	TRBV10-3	TRBJ2-7	CAISEGALAGSSYEQYF	TGTGCCATCAGTGAGGGAGCGTTAGCGGGGAGCTCCTACGAGCAGTACTTC
.	.	TRBV9	TRBJ2-7	CASSAGGGVDVYEQYF	TGTGCCAGCAGCGCCGGAGGGGGGGTGGACGTCTACGAGCAGTACTTC
.	TRBD2	TRBV5-1	TRBJ2-1	CASSLARGAGDEQFF	TGCGCCAGCAGCTTGGCGCGCGGTGCGGGGGATGAGCAGTTCTTC
.	TRBD2	TRBV2	TRBJ2-1	CASSVEGLAVSYNEQFF	TGTGCCAGCAGTGTGGAAGGTCTAGCGGTCTCCTACAATGAGCAGTTCTTC
once	.	TRBV27	TRBJ2-1	CASSRVNPRAANNEQFF	TGTGCCAGCAGTCGGGTAAATCCGCGGGCGGCAAACAATGAGCAGTTCTTC
.	TRBD1	TRBV6-6	TRBJ2-1	CASSRQGAGNEQFF	TGTGCCAGCAGCCGACAGGGGGCAGGAAATGAGCAGTTCTTC
.	.	TRBV6-1	TRBJ1-3	CASSAMAVSRNTIYF	TGTGCCAGCAGCGCAATGGCAGTATCGAGAAACACCATATATTTT
.	.	TRBV5-6	TRBJ2-7	CASSFSDSRGDEQYF	TGTGCCAGCAGCTTTTCGGACAGTCGAGGGGACGAGCAGTACTTC
.	.	TRBV7-9	TRBJ2-5	CASSPRPGETQYF	TGTGCCAGCAGCCCGCGGCCCGGGGAGACCCAGTACTTC
.	TRBD2	TRBV18	TRBJ2-7	CASSPRSASGNYEQYF	TGTGCCAGCTCACCAAGGTCGGCTAGCGGAAACTACGAGCAGTACTTC
.	TRBD2	TRBV5-4	TRBJ2-2	CASSLGASGRNTGELFF	TGTGCCAGCAGCTTGGGGGCTAGCGGGAGAAACACCGGGGAGCTGTTTTTT
.	.	TRBV6-1	TRBJ2-7	CASSERARGLVNEQYF	TGTGCCAGCAGTGAAAGGGCAAGGGGCCTCGTTAACGAGCAGTACTTC